The T cell receptor (beta chain) under discussion was sequenced for a study of T cells expressing NK-cell markers. TCRdb re-called the 5' RACE reads and shows each CDR3 protein once, DNA omitted. The table lists 200,000 to 300,000 distinct CDR3 sequences. The clonotype comes from a woman between 18 and 69 years old in good health. Sample: blood T cells: a sorted CD56 or NKG2C T cell subset, CD4+ or CD8+ T cells, or bulk PBMC T cells (not recorded which).

The chain's CDR3 is CASNVGTATNSPLHF. The chain uses TRBV19 and TRBJ1-6; TCRdb designates TRBD1, a call that cannot be tested without DNA. Germline lookup yields CDR1 LNHDA and CDR2 SQIVND (reference sequence). The CDR3 spans 15 residues.